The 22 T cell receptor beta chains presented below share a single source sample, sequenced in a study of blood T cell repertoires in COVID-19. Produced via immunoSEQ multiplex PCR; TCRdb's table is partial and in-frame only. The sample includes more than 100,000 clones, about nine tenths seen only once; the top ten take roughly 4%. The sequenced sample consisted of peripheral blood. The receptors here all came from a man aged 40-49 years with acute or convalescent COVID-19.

The DNA of the CDR3 is TGTGCCAGTAGGCCGGGACAGGGGCGAAACACTGAAGCTTTCTTT. This encodes CASRPGQGRNTEAFF. The chain links TRBV19 to TRBJ1-1; 10 bases fit TRBD1. The CDR3 contains 15 residues. Germline loops: CDR1 LNHDA, CDR2 SQIVND (reference sequence). Trimming at V came to 6 bases and at J to 2 bases, leaving 6 bases not matched to a gene. Supplemented by reference TRBV19 and TRBJ1-1, the full variable domain reads DGGITQSPKYLFRKEGQNVTLSCEQNLNHDAMYWYRQDPGQGLRLIYYSQIVNDFQKGDIAEGYSVSREKKESFPLTVTSAQKNPTAFYLCASRPGQGRNTEAFFGQGTRLTVV.

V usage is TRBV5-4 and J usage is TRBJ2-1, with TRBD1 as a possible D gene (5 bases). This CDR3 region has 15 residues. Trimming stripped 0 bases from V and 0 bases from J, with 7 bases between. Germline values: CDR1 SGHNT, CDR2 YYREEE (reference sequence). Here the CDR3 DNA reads TGTGCCAGCAGCTTGGTCCAGGGCTCCTACAATGAGCAGTTCTTC. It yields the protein CASSLVQGSYNEQFF. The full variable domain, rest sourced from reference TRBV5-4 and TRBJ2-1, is ETGVTQSPTHLIKTRGQQVTLRCSSQSGHNTVSWYQQALGQGPQFIFQYYREEENGRGNFPPRFSGLQFPNYSSELNVNALELDDSALYLCASSLVQGSYNEQFFGPGTRLTVL.

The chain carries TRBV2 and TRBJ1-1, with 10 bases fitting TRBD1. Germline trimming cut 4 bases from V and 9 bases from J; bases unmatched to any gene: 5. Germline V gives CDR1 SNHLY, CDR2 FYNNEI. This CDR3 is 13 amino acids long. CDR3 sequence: CASSVDRGYKAFF. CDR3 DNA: TGTGCCAGCAGTGTGGACAGGGGGTACAAAGCTTTCTTT.

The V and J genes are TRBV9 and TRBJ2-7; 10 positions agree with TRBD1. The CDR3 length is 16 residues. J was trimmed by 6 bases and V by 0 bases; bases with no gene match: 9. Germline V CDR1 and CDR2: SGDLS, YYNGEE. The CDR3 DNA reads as TGTGCCAGCAGCGTAGACCTACCGGGACAGGGGTTCGAGCAGTACTTC. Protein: CASSVDLPGQGFEQYF. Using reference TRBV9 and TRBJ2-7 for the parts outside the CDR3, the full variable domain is DSGVTQTPKHLITATGQRVTLRCSPRSGDLSVYWYQQSLDQGLQFLIQYYNGEERAKGNILERFSAQQFPDLHSELNLSSLELGDSALYFCASSVDLPGQGFEQYFGPGTRLTVT.

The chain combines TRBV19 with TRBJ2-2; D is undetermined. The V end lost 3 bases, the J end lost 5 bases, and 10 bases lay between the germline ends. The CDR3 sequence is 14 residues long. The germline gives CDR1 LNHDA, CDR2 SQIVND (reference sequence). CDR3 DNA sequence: TGTGCCAGTAGTATGGCTAGTATGACCGGGGAGCTGTTTTTT. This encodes CASSMASMTGELFF.

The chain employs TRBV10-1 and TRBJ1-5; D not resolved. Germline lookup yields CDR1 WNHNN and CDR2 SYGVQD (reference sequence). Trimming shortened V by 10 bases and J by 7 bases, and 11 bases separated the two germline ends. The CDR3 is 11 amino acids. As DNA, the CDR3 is TGCGCCACCAGGACGGGACAGCCCCAGCATTTT. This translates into CATRTGQPQHF.

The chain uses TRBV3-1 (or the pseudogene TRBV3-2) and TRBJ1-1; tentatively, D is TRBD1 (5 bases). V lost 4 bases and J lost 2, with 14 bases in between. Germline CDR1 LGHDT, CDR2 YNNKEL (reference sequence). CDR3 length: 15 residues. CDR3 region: CASSLKQVDNTEAFF. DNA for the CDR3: TGTGCCAGCAGCCTAAAACAGGTCGATAACACTGAAGCTTTCTTT.

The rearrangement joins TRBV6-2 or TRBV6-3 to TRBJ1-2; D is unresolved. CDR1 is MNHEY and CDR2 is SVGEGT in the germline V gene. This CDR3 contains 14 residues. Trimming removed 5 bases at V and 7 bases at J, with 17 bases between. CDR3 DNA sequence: TGTGCCAGCAGTACCGCCCAGTGGTTTATTGGCTACACCTTC. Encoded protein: CASSTAQWFIGYTF.

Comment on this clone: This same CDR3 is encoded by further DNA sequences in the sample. Written as DNA, the CDR3 is TGTGCCAGCAGCTTAGGACAAGGCAATCAGCCCCAGCATTTT. Amino acids: CASSLGQGNQPQHF. The chain recombines TRBV7-9 with TRBJ1-5, with D unclear. V was pared by 1 base and J by 2 bases, with 6 bases between. Per the germline V gene, CDR1 is SEHNR and CDR2 is FQNEAQ (reference sequence). The CDR3 has 14 amino acids.

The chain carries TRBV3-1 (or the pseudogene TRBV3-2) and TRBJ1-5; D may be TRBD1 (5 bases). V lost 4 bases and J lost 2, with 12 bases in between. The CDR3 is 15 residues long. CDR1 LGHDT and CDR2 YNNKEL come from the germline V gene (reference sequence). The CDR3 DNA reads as TGTGCCAGCAGCCCCAGGGTAGGAGGCAATCAGCCCCAGCATTTT. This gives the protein CASSPRVGGNQPQHF.

DNA for the CDR3: TGTGCCAGCACCAAGGAGGCAGTTGAAGCTTTCTTT. Translating it yields CASTKEAVEAFF. The rearrangement joins TRBV2 to TRBJ1-1; D call uncertain. The CDR3 length is 12 residues. Trimming pared 7 bases from V and 7 bases from J, leaving 13 bases between. Germline CDR1 reads SNHLY; CDR2 reads FYNNEI.

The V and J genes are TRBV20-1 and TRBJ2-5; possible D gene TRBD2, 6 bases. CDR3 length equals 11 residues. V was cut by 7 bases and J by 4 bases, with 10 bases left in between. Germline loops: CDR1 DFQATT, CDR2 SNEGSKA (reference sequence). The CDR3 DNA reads TGCAGTGGGGGGGAAGTAGAGACCCAGTACTTC. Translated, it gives CSGGEVETQYF.

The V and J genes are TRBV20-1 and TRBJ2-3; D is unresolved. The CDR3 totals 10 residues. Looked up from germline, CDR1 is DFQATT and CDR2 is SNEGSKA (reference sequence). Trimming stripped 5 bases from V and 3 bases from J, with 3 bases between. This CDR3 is CSALTDTQYF. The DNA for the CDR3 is TGCAGTGCTCTAACAGATACGCAGTATTTT.

As DNA, the CDR3 is TGTGCCAGCAGCCAAGATCGAAGGCGGTCGGAGGTTTCACCCCTCCACTTT. Encoded protein: CASSQDRRRSEVSPLHF. The chain has TRBV4-2 and TRBJ1-6; D not certain. Trimming removed 0 bases at V and 9 bases at J, with 18 bases between. The CDR3 loop spans 17 amino acids. In germline, CDR1 is LGHNA, CDR2 YNFKEQ.

This chain's CDR3 is CASSFDGDTEAFF. The DNA for the CDR3 is TGTGCCAGTTCATTTGACGGAGACACTGAAGCTTTCTTT. The rearrangement uses TRBV19 and TRBJ1-1; unclear D gene. Germline values: CDR1 LNHDA, CDR2 SQIVND (reference sequence). The V end was cut by 8 bases, the J end by 3 bases, with 13 bases between. This CDR3 is 13 amino acids long.

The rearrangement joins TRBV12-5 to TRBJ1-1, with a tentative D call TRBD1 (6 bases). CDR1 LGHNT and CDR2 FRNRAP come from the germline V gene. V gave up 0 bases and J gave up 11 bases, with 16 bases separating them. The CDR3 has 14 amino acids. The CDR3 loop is CASGLVQGDTGAFF. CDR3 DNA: TGTGCTAGTGGTTTGGTACAGGGTGACACCGGCGCTTTCTTT.

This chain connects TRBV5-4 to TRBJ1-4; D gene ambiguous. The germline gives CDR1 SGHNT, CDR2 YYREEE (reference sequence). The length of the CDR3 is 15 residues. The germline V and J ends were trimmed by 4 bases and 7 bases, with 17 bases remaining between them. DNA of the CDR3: TGTGCCAGCAGCGAAACTAGAAGGGCAGGTGAAAAACTGTTTTTT. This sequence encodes CASSETRRAGEKLFF. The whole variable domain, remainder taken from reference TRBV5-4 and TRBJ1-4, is ETGVTQSPTHLIKTRGQQVTLRCSSQSGHNTVSWYQQALGQGPQFIFQYYREEENGRGNFPPRFSGLQFPNYSSELNVNALELDDSALYLCASSETRRAGEKLFFGSGTQLSVL.

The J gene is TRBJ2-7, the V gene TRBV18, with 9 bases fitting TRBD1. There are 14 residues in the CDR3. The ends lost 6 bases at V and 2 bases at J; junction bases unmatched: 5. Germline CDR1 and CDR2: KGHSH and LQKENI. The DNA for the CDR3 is TGTGCCAGCTCGGCCGACAGGGGGACCTACGAGCAGTACTTC. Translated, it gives CASSADRGTYEQYF.

The CDR3 is CASSDGLNSPLHF. The CDR3 DNA reads TGCGCCAGCAGCGATGGCCTTAATTCACCCCTCCACTTT. The J gene is TRBJ1-6, the V gene TRBV5-1; the D is unclear. From germline, CDR1 is SGHRS and CDR2 YFSETQ. This CDR3 is 13 amino acids long. Trimming pared 4 bases from V and 6 bases from J, leaving 8 bases between.

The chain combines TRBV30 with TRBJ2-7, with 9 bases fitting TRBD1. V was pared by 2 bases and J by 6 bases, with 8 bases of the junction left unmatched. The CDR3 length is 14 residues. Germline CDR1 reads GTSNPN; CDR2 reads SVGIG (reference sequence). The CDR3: CAWSRPGQGGEQYF. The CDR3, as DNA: TGTGCCTGGAGTCGCCCGGGACAGGGTGGCGAGCAGTACTTC. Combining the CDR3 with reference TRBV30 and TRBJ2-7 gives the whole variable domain SQTIHQWPATLVQPVGSPLSLECTVEGTSNPNLYWYRQAAGRGLQLLFYSVGIGQISSEVPQNLSASRPQDRQFILSSKKLLLSDSGFYLCAWSRPGQGGEQYFGPGTRLTVT.

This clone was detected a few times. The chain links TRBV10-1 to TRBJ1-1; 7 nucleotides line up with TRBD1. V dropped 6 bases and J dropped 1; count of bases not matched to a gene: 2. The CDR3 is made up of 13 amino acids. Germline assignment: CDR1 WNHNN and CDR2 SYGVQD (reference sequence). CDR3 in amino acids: CASRGDRNTEAFF. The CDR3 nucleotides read TGCGCCAGCAGGGGGGACAGGAACACTGAAGCTTTCTTT.

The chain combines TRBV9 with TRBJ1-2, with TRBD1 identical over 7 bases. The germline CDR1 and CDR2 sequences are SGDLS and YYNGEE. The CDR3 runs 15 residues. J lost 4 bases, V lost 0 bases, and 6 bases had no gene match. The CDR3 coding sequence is TGTGCCAGCAGCGTAGCTCCTCGGGACAGCTATGGCTACACCTTC. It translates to CASSVAPRDSYGYTF.